Presented here are 8 T cell receptor beta chains from one specimen sequenced in a study of CXCR3-negative and CXCR3-positive naive CD8 T cells. General study results and limits: More hydrophobic TRB CDR3s occurred in CXCR3-positive than in CXCR3-negative naive cells.

The study made its TRB cDNA libraries by 5' RACE, adding UMI labels. Reanalyzing the 5' RACE reads, TCRdb keeps one entry per CDR3 protein, without DNA. This repertoire comprises about 63,000 distinct CDR3 sequences; its ten largest clones make up around 5%. These receptors are not linked to any known antigen. The source material was naive CXCR3+ CD8+ T cells from blood. The subset is: CD45RO-CCR7+CD27+CD95- naive CD8+ T cells expressing CXCR3 (TNR3+). Receptors originate from a human donor in good health. Some clones in this sample may be carry-over from other donors' samples.

The rearrangement links TRBV29-1 to TRBJ2-5; the TRBD1 assignment by TCRdb is unverifiable without DNA. The CDR3 covers 13 residues. Germline CDR1 and CDR2: SQVTM and ANQGSEA. This CDR3 reads CSVSVLEPGTQYF.

The chain employs TRBV13 and TRBJ2-7; TCRdb outputs TRBD1, but without DNA this stays unchecked. The CDR3 consists of 16 residues. Germline V gene lookup returns CDR1 PRHDT and CDR2 FYEKMQ (reference sequence). The CDR3 loop is CASSSTTGEGGYEQYF.

The gene calls are TRBV20-1 and TRBJ2-7; the TCRdb call, TRBD1, lacks DNA for checking. The CDR3 spans 13 residues. The germline V gene encodes CDR1 DFQATT and CDR2 SNEGSKA (reference sequence). CDR3 sequence reads: CSARPGTDYEQYF.

V is TRBV14 and J is TRBJ1-1; TCRdb gives TRBD1 as the D gene, but with no DNA this cannot be confirmed. This CDR3 is 14 amino acids long. Germline V gene sequence: CDR1 SGHDN, CDR2 FVKESK. This chain's CDR3 is CASSQENRDTEAFF.

The chain combines TRBV9 with TRBJ2-1; TCRdb selects TRBD1, and the lack of DNA leaves this call unchecked. From germline, CDR1 is SGDLS and CDR2 YYNGEE. The CDR3 is made up of 14 amino acids. This CDR3 is CASSDEQGAFEQFF.

This chain links TRBV28 with TRBJ2-3; TCRdb reports TRBD1, a call that lacks DNA to check it against. CDR3 length: 15 amino acids. The germline V gene has CDR1 MDHEN and CDR2 SYDVKM. The CDR3 spells CASRPTGTLRDTQYF.

The CDR3: CSVNGPNFYNYGYTF. This chain links TRBV29-1 with TRBJ1-2. The CDR3 length is 15 residues. Germline assignment: CDR1 SQVTM and CDR2 ANQGSEA.

This chain joins TRBV20-1 and TRBJ2-4; with no DNA, the TCRdb D assignment of TRBD1 cannot be verified. The germline V gene encodes CDR1 DFQATT and CDR2 SNEGSKA (reference sequence). The CDR3 runs to 13 residues. CDR3 sequence: CSAPGQNGNIQYF.